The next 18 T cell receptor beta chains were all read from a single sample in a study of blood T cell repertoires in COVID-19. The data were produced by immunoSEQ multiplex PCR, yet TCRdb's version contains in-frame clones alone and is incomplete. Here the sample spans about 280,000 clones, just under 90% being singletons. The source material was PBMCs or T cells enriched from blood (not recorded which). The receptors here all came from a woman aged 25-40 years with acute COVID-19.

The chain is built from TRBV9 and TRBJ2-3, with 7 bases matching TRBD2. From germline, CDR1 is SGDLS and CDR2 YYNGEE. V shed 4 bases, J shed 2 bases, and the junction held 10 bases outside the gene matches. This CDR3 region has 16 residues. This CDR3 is CASSPRLAEITDTQYF. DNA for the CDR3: TGTGCCAGCAGCCCCAGGCTAGCGGAGATCACAGATACGCAGTATTTT.

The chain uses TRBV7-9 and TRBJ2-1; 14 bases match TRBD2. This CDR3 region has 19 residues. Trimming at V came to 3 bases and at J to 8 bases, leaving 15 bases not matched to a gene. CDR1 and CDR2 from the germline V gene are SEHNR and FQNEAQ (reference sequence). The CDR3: CASSLPGSGTSGSRDEQFF. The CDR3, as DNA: TGTGCCAGCAGCTTGCCCGGCTCGGGGACTAGCGGGAGTAGAGATGAGCAGTTCTTC.

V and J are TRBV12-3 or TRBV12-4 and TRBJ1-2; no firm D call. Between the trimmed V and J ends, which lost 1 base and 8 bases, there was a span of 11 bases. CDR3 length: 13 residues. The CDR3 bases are TGTGCCAGCAGTTTAGTTTCCAGAGCGGGCTACACCTTC. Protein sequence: CASSLVSRAGYTF.

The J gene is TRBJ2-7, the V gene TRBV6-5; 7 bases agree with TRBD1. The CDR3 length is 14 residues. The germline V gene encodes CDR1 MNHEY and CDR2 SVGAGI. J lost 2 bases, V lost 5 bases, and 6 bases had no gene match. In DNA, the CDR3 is TGTGCCAGCAGTAGCGGACAGGCGACCTACGAGCAGTACTTC. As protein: CASSSGQATYEQYF.

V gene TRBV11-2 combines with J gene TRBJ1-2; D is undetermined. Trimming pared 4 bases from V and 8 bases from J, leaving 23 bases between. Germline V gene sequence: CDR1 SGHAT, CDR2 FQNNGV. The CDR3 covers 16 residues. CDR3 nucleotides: TGTGCCAGCAGCTCGACTTCGGTTCTAGGCTCGTGGGGCTACACCTTC. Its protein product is CASSSTSVLGSWGYTF.

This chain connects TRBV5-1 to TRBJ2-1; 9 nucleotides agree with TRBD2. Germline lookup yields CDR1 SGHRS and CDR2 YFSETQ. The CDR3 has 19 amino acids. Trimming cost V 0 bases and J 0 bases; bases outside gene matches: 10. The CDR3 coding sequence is TGCGCCAGCAGCTTGGTTTCCGGTTTACTAGCGGGCTCCTACAATGAGCAGTTCTTC. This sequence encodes CASSLVSGLLAGSYNEQFF.

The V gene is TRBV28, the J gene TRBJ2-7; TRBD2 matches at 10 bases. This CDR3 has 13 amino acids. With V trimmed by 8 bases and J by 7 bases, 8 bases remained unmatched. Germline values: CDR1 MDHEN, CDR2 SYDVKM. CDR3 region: CASYLAGEGEQYF. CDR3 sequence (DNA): TGTGCCAGCTACCTAGCGGGAGAGGGGGAGCAGTACTTC.

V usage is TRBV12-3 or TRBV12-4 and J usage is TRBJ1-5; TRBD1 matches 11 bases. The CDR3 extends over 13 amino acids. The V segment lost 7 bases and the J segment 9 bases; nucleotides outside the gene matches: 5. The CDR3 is CASKGQGGGPQHF. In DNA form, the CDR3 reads TGTGCCAGCAAGGGACAGGGGGGTGGGCCCCAGCATTTT.

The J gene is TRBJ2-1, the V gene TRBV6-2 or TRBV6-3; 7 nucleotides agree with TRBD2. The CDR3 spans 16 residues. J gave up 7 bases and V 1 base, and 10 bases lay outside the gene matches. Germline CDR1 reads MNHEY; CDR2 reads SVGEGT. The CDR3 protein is CASSYYLGEGQNEQFF. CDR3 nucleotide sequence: TGTGCCAGCAGTTACTATTTAGGGGAGGGCCAGAATGAGCAGTTCTTC.

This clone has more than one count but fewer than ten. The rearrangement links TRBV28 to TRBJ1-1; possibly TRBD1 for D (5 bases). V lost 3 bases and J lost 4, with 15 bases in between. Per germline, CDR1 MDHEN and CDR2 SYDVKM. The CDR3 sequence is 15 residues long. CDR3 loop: CASSFGYQGGTEAFF. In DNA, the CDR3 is TGTGCCAGCAGTTTCGGGTATCAGGGCGGCACTGAAGCTTTCTTT.

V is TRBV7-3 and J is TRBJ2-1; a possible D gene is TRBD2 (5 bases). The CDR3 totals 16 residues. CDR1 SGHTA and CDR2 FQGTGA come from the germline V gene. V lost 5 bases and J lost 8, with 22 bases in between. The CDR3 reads CASSPNPAEEVDEQFF. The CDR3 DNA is TGTGCCAGCAGCCCCAATCCAGCGGAAGAAGTGGATGAGCAGTTCTTC.

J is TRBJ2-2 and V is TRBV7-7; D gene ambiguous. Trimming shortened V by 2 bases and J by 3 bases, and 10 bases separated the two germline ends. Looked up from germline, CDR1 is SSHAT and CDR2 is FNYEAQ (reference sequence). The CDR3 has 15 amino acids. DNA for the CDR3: TGTGCCAGCAGCTTACCTAGATCGGACACCGGGGAGCTGTTTTTT. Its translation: CASSLPRSDTGELFF.

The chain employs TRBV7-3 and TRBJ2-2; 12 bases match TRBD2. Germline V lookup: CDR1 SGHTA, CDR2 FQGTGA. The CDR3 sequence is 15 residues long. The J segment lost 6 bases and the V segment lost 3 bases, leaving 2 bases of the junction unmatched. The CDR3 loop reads CASSLTSGSAGELFF. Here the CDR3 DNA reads TGTGCCAGCAGCTTGACTAGCGGGAGCGCCGGGGAGCTGTTTTTT.

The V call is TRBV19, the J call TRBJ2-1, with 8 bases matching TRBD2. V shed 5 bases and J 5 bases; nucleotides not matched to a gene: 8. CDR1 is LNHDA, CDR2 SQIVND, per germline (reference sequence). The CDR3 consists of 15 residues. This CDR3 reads CASSHGRAWNNEQFF. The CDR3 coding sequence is TGTGCCAGTAGTCACGGGAGGGCCTGGAACAATGAGCAGTTCTTC.

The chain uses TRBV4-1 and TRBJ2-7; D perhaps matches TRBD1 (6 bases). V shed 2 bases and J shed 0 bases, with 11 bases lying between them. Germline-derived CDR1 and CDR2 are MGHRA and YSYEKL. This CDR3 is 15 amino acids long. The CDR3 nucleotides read TGCGCCAGCAGCCAAACCCGGGACACCTCCTACGAGCAGTACTTC. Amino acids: CASSQTRDTSYEQYF.

CDR3 nucleotide sequence: TGTGCCAGTAGTAAGGAGGGGGGGGCGCGGGAGACCCAGTACTTC. Translating it yields CASSKEGGARETQYF. This rearrangement joins TRBV19 to TRBJ2-5; tentative D call: TRBD2 (7 bases). Trimming cost V 4 bases and J 5 bases, with 17 bases left between them. CDR1 and CDR2 from the germline V gene are LNHDA and SQIVND (reference sequence). The CDR3 contains 15 residues.

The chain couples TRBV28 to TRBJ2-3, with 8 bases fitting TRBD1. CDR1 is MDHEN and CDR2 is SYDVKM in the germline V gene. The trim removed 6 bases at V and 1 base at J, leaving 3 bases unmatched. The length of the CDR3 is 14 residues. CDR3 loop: CASRGTGRTDTQYF. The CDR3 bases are TGTGCCAGCAGAGGGACAGGTCGCACAGATACGCAGTATTTT.

In DNA form, the CDR3 reads TGTGCCAGCAGTTCAAACCAGGGTGATACGCAGTATTTT. Its translation is CASSSNQGDTQYF. This chain connects TRBV12-3 or TRBV12-4 to TRBJ2-3; D might be TRBD1 (5 bases). V was cut by 4 bases and J by 6 bases, with 11 bases left in between. CDR3 size: 13 residues.